The 23 T cell receptor beta chains below were found in one sample sequenced in a study of neurological immune-mediated disorders. Using its own MiXCR run on the 5' RACE reads, TCRdb lists one record per CDR3 protein. The sample records about 120,000 distinct CDR3 sequences, about 3.4% being singletons. The sequencing sample was made of PBMCs. These receptors were obtained from a young woman with multiple sclerosis.

This clonotype was counted ten times or more. As DNA, the CDR3 is TGTGCCAGCAGCCTCGGCCGGGGCTACGAGCAGTACTTC. Protein: CASSLGRGYEQYF. This chain joins TRBV7-2 and TRBJ2-7; a weak D match, TRBD2 (5 bases). Per the germline V gene, CDR1 is SGHTA and CDR2 is FQGNSA. Trimming took 5 bases from V and 3 from J, leaving 11 bases between them. CDR3 length: 13 residues.

There are many counts of this clonotype. The genes are TRBV5-1 and TRBJ2-3, with 7 positions matching TRBD1. Trimming removed 4 bases from V and 3 bases from J; junction bases left unmatched: 8. CDR3 length equals 15 residues. From germline, CDR1 is SGHRS and CDR2 YFSETQ. CDR3 sequence reads: CASSPTGEGTDTQYF. As DNA, the CDR3 is TGCGCCAGCAGCCCCACAGGGGAAGGGACAGATACGCAGTATTTT. The full variable domain, in which reference TRBV5-1 and TRBJ2-3 provide the parts outside the CDR3, is KAGVTQTPRYLIKTRGQQVTLSCSPISGHRSVSWYQQTPGQGLQFLFEYFSETQRNKGNFPGRFSGRQFSNSRSEMNVSTLELGDSALYLCASSPTGEGTDTQYFGPGTRLTVL.

This clonotype was found many times. V usage is TRBV12-3 or TRBV12-4 and J usage is TRBJ1-5, with TRBD1 matching over 7 bases. Trimming at V came to 7 bases and at J to 5 bases, leaving 5 bases not matched to a gene. This CDR3 has 13 amino acids. The CDR3 DNA follows: TGTGCCAGCACCCCAGGGGGGGATCAGCCCCAGCATTTT. It is translated as CASTPGGDQPQHF.

The sample holds many counts of this clonotype. The V call is TRBV4-1, the J call TRBJ2-2; tentatively, D is TRBD1 or TRBD2 (6 bases each). The CDR3 consists of 15 residues. CDR1 is MGHRA and CDR2 is YSYEKL in the germline V gene. V was shortened by 1 base and J by 7 bases, with 13 bases between the two germline ends. CDR3 residues: CASSQAPGAGGELFF. The CDR3 DNA sequence: TGCGCCAGCAGCCAAGCCCCGGGGGCTGGCGGGGAGCTGTTTTTT.

This clonotype showed up many times. This chain connects TRBV4-3 to TRBJ2-1; TRBD1 matches 10 bases. From germline, CDR1 is LGHNA and CDR2 YSLEER. With 4 bases clipped from V and 10 bases from J, the junction kept 7 bases outside the gene matches. The CDR3 runs to 14 residues. CDR3 coding DNA: TGCGCCAGCAGCCCGGGACAGGGGATAGGGGAGCAGTTCTTC. It encodes CASSPGQGIGEQFF.

This clonotype has ten or more counts. The chain employs TRBV9 and TRBJ1-2, with 7 bases identical to TRBD1. The junction had 2 bases not matched to a gene; V was cut back by 4 bases and J by 5 bases. CDR3 length: 12 amino acids. Germline CDR1 SGDLS, CDR2 YYNGEE. CDR3 loop: CASSSTGYGYTF. The CDR3 coding sequence is TGTGCCAGCAGCTCGACAGGGTATGGCTACACCTTC. Variable domain in full (rest from reference TRBV9 and TRBJ1-2): DSGVTQTPKHLITATGQRVTLRCSPRSGDLSVYWYQQSLDQGLQFLIQYYNGEERAKGNILERFSAQQFPDLHSELNLSSLELGDSALYFCASSSTGYGYTFGSGTRLTVV.

This clonotype was seen repeatedly, ten times or more. The chain couples TRBV7-8 to TRBJ2-1; 10 bases are shared with TRBD2. The CDR3 covers 13 residues. After removal of 5 bases from V and 9 bases from J, the junction contained 4 bases not matched to a gene. The germline V gene has CDR1 SGHVS and CDR2 FQNEAQ. CDR3 nucleotide sequence: TGTGCCAGCAGCCTGGGACTAGCGTTTGAGCAGTTCTTC. Translation: CASSLGLAFEQFF.

This clonotype appeared many times. The genes are TRBV6-5 and TRBJ1-5; no definite D call. Germline assignment: CDR1 MNHEY and CDR2 SVGAGI. Trimming took 8 bases from V and 2 from J, leaving 10 bases between them. This CDR3 contains 13 residues. The chain's CDR3 is CASAKNGNQPQHF. The CDR3 nucleotides are TGTGCCAGCGCGAAGAACGGCAATCAGCCCCAGCATTTT.

Many counts were recorded for this clonotype. This chain connects TRBV5-1 to TRBJ1-3, with a tentative D call TRBD1 (6 bases). Trimming removed 1 base from V and 2 bases from J, with 10 bases in between. Germline V gene sequence: CDR1 SGHRS, CDR2 YFSETQ. The CDR3 has 15 amino acids. The CDR3 reads CASSLTGPPGNTIYF. CDR3 DNA sequence: TGCGCCAGCAGCTTGACAGGGCCTCCTGGAAACACCATATATTTT.

This clonotype was seen more than once but under ten times. The chain carries TRBV5-1 and TRBJ2-7; D uncertain. The CDR3 loop spans 15 amino acids. The ends were cut back, 0 bases at V and 4 bases at J, with 14 bases in the middle. Looked up from germline, CDR1 is SGHRS and CDR2 is YFSETQ. DNA of the CDR3: TGCGCCAGCAGCTTGGCCCCCGGGCATTTGTACGAGCAGTACTTC. Translating gives CASSLAPGHLYEQYF.

This clonotype occurred many times. This chain uses TRBV6-9 with TRBJ2-1; D is perhaps TRBD1 (5 bases). V was trimmed by 4 bases and J by 4 bases, leaving 8 bases between them. CDR1 and CDR2 from the germline V gene are MNHGY and SVAAGI. There are 13 residues in the CDR3. The DNA of the CDR3 is TGTGCCAGCAGTTTCGACAGTTACAATGAGCAGTTCTTC. It encodes CASSFDSYNEQFF.

This clonotype has at least ten counts. The V gene is TRBV25-1, the J gene TRBJ1-4; D not certain. This CDR3 region has 15 residues. V lost 3 bases and J lost 5, with 13 bases in between. Germline-derived CDR1 and CDR2 are MGHDK and SYGVNS. CDR3 bases: TGTGCCAGCAGTGACCCATCGCCGCCGAATGAAAAACTGTTTTTT. It encodes CASSDPSPPNEKLFF.

This clonotype was detected ten times or more. This sequence joins TRBV4-1 and TRBJ1-6; 8 positions agree with TRBD1. V lost 0 bases and J lost 4; bases outside the gene matches: 8. From germline, CDR1 is MGHRA and CDR2 YSYEKL. The CDR3 has 18 residues. CDR3 DNA: TGCGCCAGCAGCCAAGATCGTCCAGGGGGCACATATAATTCACCCCTCCACTTT. Amino acids: CASSQDRPGGTYNSPLHF.

The table lists this clonotype with many counts. The V and J genes are TRBV5-6 and TRBJ2-5, with TRBD1 as a possible D gene (5 bases). This CDR3 has 17 amino acids. The germline V gene encodes CDR1 SGHDT and CDR2 YYEEEE. V gave up 6 bases and J gave up 4 bases, with 25 bases separating them. The CDR3 region is CASTSANRNRIGETQYF. CDR3 DNA: TGTGCCAGCACCTCCGCGAACAGGAACAGAATCGGAGAGACCCAGTACTTC. The variable domain in full, completed from reference TRBV5-6 and TRBJ2-5, reads DAGVTQSPTHLIKTRGQQVTLRCSPKSGHDTVSWYQQALGQGPQFIFQYYEEEERQRGNFPDRFSGHQFPNYSSELNVNALLLGDSALYLCASTSANRNRIGETQYFGPGTRLLVL.

This clonotype was picked up many times. The rearrangement joins TRBV5-1 to TRBJ1-3, with D unresolved. Germline-derived CDR1 and CDR2 are SGHRS and YFSETQ. The CDR3 is made up of 18 amino acids. With 0 bases removed from V and 3 bases from J, the gap between germline ends came to 19 bases. CDR3 loop: CASSLDLRSGFDGNTIYF. CDR3 nucleotides: TGCGCCAGCAGCTTGGACCTTCGGTCGGGGTTCGATGGAAACACCATATATTTT. The full variable domain, rest sourced from reference TRBV5-1 and TRBJ1-3, is KAGVTQTPRYLIKTRGQQVTLSCSPISGHRSVSWYQQTPGQGLQFLFEYFSETQRNKGNFPGRFSGRQFSNSRSEMNVSTLELGDSALYLCASSLDLRSGFDGNTIYFGEGSWLTVV.

This clonotype appeared many times. The V gene is TRBV30, the J gene TRBJ1-1, with TRBD1 identical over 8 bases. This CDR3 is 14 amino acids long. The V segment lost 5 bases and the J segment 5 bases; nucleotides outside the gene matches: 10. CDR1 is GTSNPN, CDR2 SVGIG, per germline (reference sequence). The DNA for the CDR3 is TGTGCCTGGCAAACCGGGACAGGAGTTACTGAAGCTTTCTTT. Residues: CAWQTGTGVTEAFF.

Ten or more counts support this clonotype. This rearrangement joins TRBV12-3 or TRBV12-4 to TRBJ2-1; D tentatively fits TRBD1 or TRBD2 (5 bases each). Trimming left V 6 bases short and J 0 bases short, with 18 bases between. This CDR3 contains 17 residues. The CDR3, as DNA: TGTGCCAGCAGCTGGGGACCGGGAAGTGCCTCCTACAATGAGCAGTTCTTC. Its protein product is CASSWGPGSASYNEQFF.

The sample holds many counts of this clonotype. The chain joins TRBV5-5 to TRBJ2-3; no clear D. Deletions cut 0 bases from V and 2 bases from J, with 10 bases between. This CDR3 has 15 amino acids. The germline V gene encodes CDR1 SGHKS and CDR2 YYEKEE (reference sequence). The CDR3 nucleotides are TGTGCCAGCAGCTTGGGCCAGCTAGTCACAGATACGCAGTATTTT. Protein sequence: CASSLGQLVTDTQYF. Combining the CDR3 with reference TRBV5-5 and TRBJ2-3 gives the whole variable domain DAGVTQSPTHLIKTRGQQVTLRCSPISGHKSVSWYQQVLGQGPQFIFQYYEKEERGRGNFPDRFSARQFPNYSSELNVNALLLGDSALYLCASSLGQLVTDTQYFGPGTRLTVL.

This clonotype was found many times. V usage is TRBV3-1 and J usage is TRBJ1-2, with D uncertain. Trimming stripped 1 base from V and 2 bases from J, with 2 bases between. Germline CDR1 reads LGHDT; CDR2 reads YNNKEL (reference sequence). This CDR3 region has 12 residues. Written as DNA, the CDR3 is TGTGCCAGCAGCCAAGTCAACTATGGCTACACCTTC. Amino acid sequence: CASSQVNYGYTF.

The chain has TRBV5-1 and TRBJ1-5; D unresolved. Trimming removed 5 bases from V and 2 bases from J, with 8 bases in between. The CDR3 runs to 13 residues. The germline V gene has CDR1 SGHRS and CDR2 YFSETQ. The CDR3 DNA sequence: TGCGCCAGCAGTAGTTCGGGCAATCAGCCCCAGCATTTT. Its protein product is CASSSSGNQPQHF.

The chain has TRBV5-5 and TRBJ2-7; D unresolved. This CDR3 is built from 12 residues. Trimming removed 0 bases at V and 3 bases at J, with 4 bases between. In germline, CDR1 is SGHKS, CDR2 YYEKEE (reference sequence). This CDR3 is CASSLDFYEQYF. In nucleotides, the CDR3 is TGTGCCAGCAGCTTGGACTTCTACGAGCAGTACTTC. Full variable domain (missing parts from reference TRBV5-5 and TRBJ2-7): DAGVTQSPTHLIKTRGQQVTLRCSPISGHKSVSWYQQVLGQGPQFIFQYYEKEERGRGNFPDRFSARQFPNYSSELNVNALLLGDSALYLCASSLDFYEQYFGPGTRLTVT.

This clonotype was picked up a small number of times. This may be a read error: a much more frequent sequence differs by one nucleotide. The V gene is TRBV25-1, the J gene TRBJ1-1; D is unresolved. The CDR3 loop spans 14 amino acids. CDR1 MGHDK and CDR2 SYGVNS come from the germline V gene. The germline V and J ends were trimmed by 6 bases and 4 bases, with 15 bases remaining between them. The CDR3 region is CASRWYGQFTEAFF. In DNA form, the CDR3 reads TGTGCCAGCAGGTGGTATGGTCAGTTCACTGAAGCTTTCTTT.

This clonotype showed up many times. The V and J genes are TRBV6-5 and TRBJ2-1, with 14 positions matching TRBD2. CDR3 length: 16 residues. The germline gives CDR1 MNHEY, CDR2 SVGAGI. With V trimmed by 6 bases and J by 8 bases, 9 bases remained unmatched. The CDR3 coding sequence is TGTGCCAGCAGACAAGGACTAGCGGGAGGATTGTATGAGCAGTTCTTC. Translation: CASRQGLAGGLYEQFF.